The text below deals with one T cell receptor (delta chain). TCRdb has a much larger clone's protein, which differs at residue 7 from the translation of this DNA, likely because of a read error; what is shown is the protein translated from the DNA. The data belong to a study of γδ T cells in repeated Plasmodium falciparum infection. At the level of the study: Over about 600 days, donors received four mosquito-bite P. falciparum NF54 infections.

Sequencing covered both gamma and delta TCR chains per sample. TCRdb applied CATT to the multiplex PCR reads for clone calling. The data contain 90,000 to 95,000 delta-chain clones, approximately 1% of them seen just once; the ten biggest clones take up 7.5% to 10%. With V trimmed by 3 bases and J by 6 bases, 21 bases remained unmatched. Germline values: CDR1 GEAIGNYY, CDR2 EKD. This CDR3 is 19 amino acids long. Bulk repertoires came from Vgamma9/Vdelta2+ or Vdelta2-negative gammadelta T cells flow-sorted from PBMC. The sequenced sample was gamma-delta T cells from blood. The chain carries TRDV2 and TRDJ1; 10 positions match TRDD3. TCRdb supplies no J gene; here it was assigned by aligning the nucleotide sequence to germline. This TCR derives from a pool of human donors (malaria-infected and uninfected, not separated). The CDR3 is CACDSVYAGGYAKENKLIF. As DNA, the CDR3 is TGTGCCTGTGACTCCGTGTATGCGGGGGGATACGCGAAAGAGAATAAACTCATCTTT.